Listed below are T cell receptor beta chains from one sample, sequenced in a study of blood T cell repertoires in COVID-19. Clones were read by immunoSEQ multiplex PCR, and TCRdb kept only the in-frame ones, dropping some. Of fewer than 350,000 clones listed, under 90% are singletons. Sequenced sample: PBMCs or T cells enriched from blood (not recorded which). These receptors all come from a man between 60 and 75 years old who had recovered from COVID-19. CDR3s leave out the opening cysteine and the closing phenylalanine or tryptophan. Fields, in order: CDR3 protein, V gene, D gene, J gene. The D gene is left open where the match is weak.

CDR3aa: ASSARTGGDSPLH
v_gene: TRBV5-8
d_gene: TRBD1
j_gene: TRBJ1-6

CDR3aa: ASSVGRGDSRTDTQY
v_gene: TRBV9
d_gene: .
j_gene: TRBJ2-3

CDR3aa: ASSLGRDQPQH
v_gene: TRBV5-4
d_gene: .
j_gene: TRBJ1-5

CDR3aa: ASSPPGQLNEKLF
v_gene: TRBV18
d_gene: TRBD1
j_gene: TRBJ1-4

CDR3aa: ASRRADYNSPLH
v_gene: TRBV2
d_gene: .
j_gene: TRBJ1-6

CDR3aa: ASSSPSTGANEQY
v_gene: TRBV5-1
d_gene: TRBD1
j_gene: TRBJ2-7

CDR3aa: ASSLGDRANTEAF
v_gene: TRBV5-1
d_gene: TRBD1
j_gene: TRBJ1-1

CDR3aa: ASSLERSYEQY
v_gene: TRBV11-2
d_gene: .
j_gene: TRBJ2-7

CDR3aa: ASRTSGAYEQY
v_gene: TRBV5-1
d_gene: TRBD2
j_gene: TRBJ2-7

CDR3aa: ASSTGQVNQPQH
v_gene: TRBV6-5
d_gene: TRBD1
j_gene: TRBJ1-5

CDR3aa: ASSLAAGSSYEQY
v_gene: TRBV11-2
d_gene: .
j_gene: TRBJ2-7

CDR3aa: ASSLEAGGTDTQY
v_gene: TRBV5-1
d_gene: TRBD2
j_gene: TRBJ2-3

CDR3aa: ASSPYRAGKNIQY
v_gene: TRBV19
d_gene: .
j_gene: TRBJ2-4

CDR3aa: ASSSSRGRIGEQY
v_gene: TRBV27
d_gene: TRBD1
j_gene: TRBJ2-7

CDR3aa: ASSDRSRDQPQH
v_gene: TRBV2
d_gene: .
j_gene: TRBJ1-5

CDR3aa: ASRNGYSNQPQH
v_gene: TRBV19
d_gene: .
j_gene: TRBJ1-5

CDR3aa: ASSVFRSGNTGELF
v_gene: TRBV9
d_gene: .
j_gene: TRBJ2-2

CDR3aa: ASKTGTGRYQPQH
v_gene: TRBV2
d_gene: TRBD1
j_gene: TRBJ1-5

CDR3aa: ASSPQGEPQH
v_gene: TRBV19
d_gene: TRBD1
j_gene: TRBJ1-5

CDR3aa: ASSGSGFYEQY
v_gene: TRBV9
d_gene: .
j_gene: TRBJ2-7

CDR3aa: ASSSQQGAEETQY
v_gene: TRBV18
d_gene: .
j_gene: TRBJ2-5

CDR3aa: ASSQGLGLAGKTGELF
v_gene: TRBV9
d_gene: TRBD2
j_gene: TRBJ2-2

CDR3aa: ASSRSGTGQGNEQF
v_gene: TRBV18
d_gene: TRBD1
j_gene: TRBJ2-1

CDR3aa: ACSGGTQSPLH
v_gene: TRBV30
d_gene: .
j_gene: TRBJ1-6

CDR3aa: ASSSPGGVYSNQPQH
v_gene: TRBV28
d_gene: .
j_gene: TRBJ1-5

CDR3aa: ATSDSGAVEGGFRSNQPQH
v_gene: TRBV24-1
d_gene: .
j_gene: TRBJ1-5

CDR3aa: ASSVEPGVMSYEQY
v_gene: TRBV9
d_gene: .
j_gene: TRBJ2-7

CDR3aa: ASSLPGVDEQF
v_gene: TRBV28
d_gene: .
j_gene: TRBJ2-1

CDR3aa: ASSVQPGTNYGYT
v_gene: TRBV9
d_gene: .
j_gene: TRBJ1-2

CDR3aa: ASSLAPGDPYEQY
v_gene: TRBV5-1
d_gene: .
j_gene: TRBJ2-7

CDR3aa: ASSPGGHANSPLH
v_gene: TRBV18
d_gene: .
j_gene: TRBJ1-6

CDR3aa: ASSEADWYEQY
v_gene: TRBV6-1
d_gene: .
j_gene: TRBJ2-7

CDR3aa: ASSLSDRGSSGNTIY
v_gene: TRBV28
d_gene: .
j_gene: TRBJ1-3

CDR3aa: ASSIDFVNSPYEQY
v_gene: TRBV19
d_gene: .
j_gene: TRBJ2-7

CDR3aa: ASSDEYSPLH
v_gene: TRBV25-1
d_gene: .
j_gene: TRBJ1-6

CDR3aa: ASRGPADTGELF
v_gene: TRBV6-5
d_gene: .
j_gene: TRBJ2-2

CDR3aa: ASSPQGGGTDTQY
v_gene: TRBV7-3
d_gene: .
j_gene: TRBJ2-3

CDR3aa: ASSVGTGNTEAF
v_gene: TRBV9
d_gene: .
j_gene: TRBJ1-1

CDR3aa: ASSQGWRTDTQY
v_gene: TRBV5-6
d_gene: .
j_gene: TRBJ2-3

CDR3aa: ASRRTSGSYTQY
v_gene: TRBV28
d_gene: TRBD2
j_gene: TRBJ2-3

CDR3aa: ASSYSLQGPLEAF
v_gene: TRBV6-5
d_gene: TRBD1
j_gene: TRBJ1-1

CDR3aa: ASITGGSYGYT
v_gene: TRBV28
d_gene: TRBD1
j_gene: TRBJ1-2

CDR3aa: ASILGGGPDTEAF
v_gene: TRBV2
d_gene: .
j_gene: TRBJ1-1

CDR3aa: ASSLSGAYEQY
v_gene: TRBV7-3
d_gene: .
j_gene: TRBJ2-7

CDR3aa: ASIRPGQPRDTEAF
v_gene: TRBV19
d_gene: .
j_gene: TRBJ1-1

CDR3aa: ASSSSSGANVLT
v_gene: TRBV5-1
d_gene: .
j_gene: TRBJ2-6

CDR3aa: ASSLEELRNGYT
v_gene: TRBV11-2
d_gene: .
j_gene: TRBJ1-2